This T cell receptor beta chain was documented in a study of T cells in Graves' hyperthyroidism and ophthalmopathy (dated by TCRdb to between 2018 and 2021). Broadly, across the study: Peripheral blood was sampled at the time of initial diagnosis, prior to any treatment. Whether ophthalmopathy could be predicted prospectively was tested in an independent validation cohort made up of about 20 hyperthyroidism patients plus 17 patients who later progressed to ophthalmopathy. In more than 5 Graves' hyperthyroidism patients, the study also compared T-cell repertoires from thyroid tissue with T-cell repertoires from blood. A discovery cohort of roughly 100 patients, fewer than 50 with Graves' ophthalmopathy and over 55 with stable Graves' hyperthyroidism, was used to find distinguishing TCR V-J signatures. After blood sampling, hyperthyroidism patients were treated with methimazole at a starting dose of 30 mg daily, and ophthalmopathy patients were treated with high-dose intravenous methylprednisolone. The paper describes TCR Vbeta CDR3 sequencing of 135 peripheral blood samples, made up of roughly 40 ophthalmopathy patients, 70 to 75 hyperthyroidism patients and roughly 17 progressor patients. For training and testing, the 100 patients in the discovery cohort were randomly divided in a 7:3 ratio.

Note on this clonotype: This clone's antigen is unknown. Base qualities are not recorded, but no much larger clone differs from it by a single base.

General conclusions and limits of the study: During validation, the model predicted progression to ophthalmopathy a median of approximately 7 months ahead of onset, with around 65% sensitivity and 72% to 80% specificity. Sample size was not statistically predetermined, and blinding of investigators to group allocation was not performed. A model built on a 13 V-J signature distinguished ophthalmopathy from stable hyperthyroidism, reaching roughly 88% sensitivity and around 82% specificity in cross-validation and 80%/75% in testing. Most expanded thyroid clonotypes (frequency above 0.001) were also detected in blood, suggesting blood repertoires may reflect thyroid immune responses.

Looking up the germline V gene (reference sequence) yields CDR1 MNHEY and CDR2 SMNVEV. V is clipped by 6 bases and J by 6 bases, and the sequence between their germline boundaries is 18 bases long. The CDR3 goes from the cysteine to the phenylalanine over 15 residues. The DNA shown is the 45-base CDR3, in frame from base 1. TCR beta CDR3 regions were amplified from RNA transcripts. The first round of RT-PCR for the TCR CDR3 was performed with the HTBI primer set and the Qiagen OneStep RT-PCR kit. Libraries were constructed in a second round of multiplex PCR, after which size selection and purification were carried out. Libraries were sequenced paired-end with 100 bp reads on an Illumina HiSeq2000. Turning to the authors' computational methods: SOAPnuke was used to process the raw data, with reads discarded if the reads contained adapters or uncalled bases, had a mean Phred below 15, or lacked an exact constant-primer or identifier match. High-quality paired reads were merged using COPE v1.2.5, and each unique nucleotide sequence was defined as a clonotype. Clonotypes were aligned to IMGT TRBV, TRBD and TRBJ reference segments using MiTCR v1.1. The analysis was restricted to V-J combinations with a frequency above 0.0001, which together covered just over 99% of the repertoires. A TCS score was defined as the ratio of F50 (clonal expansion) to E x V (chaos), with BLOSUM62-based TCRdist applied between CDR3 peptides within each V-J. Welch's t-statistics and random forest reduced fewer than 550 V-J features to roughly 13, which were used in a naive Bayes classifier (R e1071). TCRdb took the public reads, trimmed them with fastp at Q25, ran MiXCR for clone calling and kept in-frame beta chains. All rows with the same CDR3 protein become a single entry with the most common DNA and genes. TCRdb assigned the V and J calls; the authors' analysis was not used. The sample table lists 550,000 to 600,000 distinct CDR3 sequences, roughly a sixth of them with a count of one. Together, the top ten hold 18% of the sample.

Stable Graves' hyperthyroidism was defined as no progression to ophthalmopathy during 18 months of follow-up. Hyperthyroidism patients were newly diagnosed, with disease duration under 2 months, and aged 18 to 65 years. The study excluded patients with uncontrolled infections, other autoimmune diseases, pregnancy or lactation. Clinical symptoms, serum thyroxine and TRAb, thyroid ultrasound, and orbital computed tomography formed the basis for the diagnoses. Ficoll-Paque density gradient centrifugation was used to isolate PBMCs from around 10 ml of fresh peripheral blood. Total RNA was extracted using Trizol reagent, and RNA quality was assessed on an Agilent 2100 Bioanalyzer.

Rearrangement joined TRBV27 to TRBJ2-1; a weak D assignment points to TRBD2 (5 bases agree). Sequenced material: blood. This clonotype was obtained from a young woman with Graves' hyperthyroidism. The base sequence is TGTGCCAGCAGCTTTCTTCCACTAGTCGTCAATGAGCAGTTCTTC. This encodes CASSFLPLVVNEQFF.